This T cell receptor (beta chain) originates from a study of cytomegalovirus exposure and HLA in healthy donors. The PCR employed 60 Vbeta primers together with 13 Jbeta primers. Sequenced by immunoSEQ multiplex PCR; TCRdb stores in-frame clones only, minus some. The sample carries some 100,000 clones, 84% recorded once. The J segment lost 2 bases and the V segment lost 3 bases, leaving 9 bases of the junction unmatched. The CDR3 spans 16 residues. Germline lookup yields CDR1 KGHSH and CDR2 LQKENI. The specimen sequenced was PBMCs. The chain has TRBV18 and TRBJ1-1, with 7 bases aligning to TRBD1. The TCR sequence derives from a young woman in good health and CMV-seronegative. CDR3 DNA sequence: TGTGCCAGCTCACCGGCACATGACAGGGTTAACACTGAAGCTTTCTTT. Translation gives CASSPAHDRVNTEAFF. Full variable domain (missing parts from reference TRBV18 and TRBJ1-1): NAGVMQNPRHLVRRRGQEARLRCSPMKGHSHVYWYRQLPEEGLKFMVYLQKENIIDESGMPKERFSAEFPKEGPSILRIQQVVRGDSAAYFCASSPAHDRVNTEAFFGQGTRLTVV.